The TCR beta chain under discussion was sequenced for a study of T cell repertoires in ileal Crohn's disease (dated by TCRdb to about 2019). Concerning the study at large: The median duration of disease was approximately 8.5 years, and at the time of surgery 35% of patients were active smokers. The study ran alongside a multicentre cohort designed to identify predictors of early endoscopic recurrence after ileocolonic resection. Postoperative therapy was given to about half of the patients, with thiopurines administered to 11 patients and anti-TNF agents administered to under 20 patients. Endoscopic postoperative recurrence was defined by a Rutgeerts score above i0. The study sequenced some 170 mucosal samples from around 57 patients, taken at several locations on the surgical specimen and at postoperative endoscopy. Every patient underwent surgery because of a complication, which was stricturing disease in about 61% and penetrating disease in about 40%. M6 samples consisted of neoterminal ileum biopsies collected during postoperative colonoscopy. TCR repertoire analysis was done in 45 to 65 Crohn's disease patients from a prospective multicentre cohort. Broad study findings and their caveats: More high-frequency clones were carried by sorted CD8 T cells than by CD4 T cells, suggesting that mucosal expansions were mainly CD8. Within the first year after surgery, the timing of postoperative endoscopy varied, and the median delay was almost 7 months. Compared with non-smokers, patients who were active smokers at surgery showed a significantly higher proportion of clonal expansions (approximately 26% vs 17%, p=0.02). Only a subgroup of patients, of unstated size, had their mucosal CD4 and CD8 T cells sorted and sequenced. Higher percentages of high-frequency clones at the time of surgery were linked to endoscopic recurrence, and every patient with clonality above 26.8% (18/57) had recurrence.

About 500 nanograms of biopsy DNA per sample were submitted for commercial TCRB immunosequencing. CDR3 regions were amplified from genomic DNA by Adaptive Biotechnology using a two-step, amplification bias-controlled multiplex PCR. Primers for every V and J gene segment were used in the first PCR, and barcodes and Illumina adapters were added in the second PCR. CDR3 libraries were sequenced on an Illumina instrument. On the study's bioinformatics: Vendor-provided pipelines were combined with custom analysis of raw data in R/Bioconductor under R version 3.3.0. Clonality, ranging from 0 to 1, was calculated as the inverse of the normalised Shannon entropy of all productive clones. High-frequency clones were defined as the share of the repertoire taken up by the top 100 clones, keeping only clones that passed a 95% confidence test. The Simpson index measured repertoire diversity, and the Morisita-Horn index measured overlap between samples. TCRdb obtained this table from immuneACCESS and retained in-frame rearrangements with V and J assigned. These tables miss some clones; where compared with another copy, unresolved V genes account for less than half of the shortfall, and the remainder is unexplained. The V and J calls and the clone size are those of that table, but D and trimming were determined from the DNA. In this sample the table shows some 60,000 clones, about 88% of which occur a single time. Roughly 2% of the sample is taken by the ten largest.

The time point label on this specimen signifies: neoterminal ileum biopsy at postoperative endoscopy, about 6 months after surgery. Adults with ileal or ileocolonic Crohn's disease and an indication for ileocolonic resection were eligible for inclusion. Whole ileal mucosal biopsies were kept frozen at -80 degrees C prior to DNA extraction. A TRizol-based method was used to extract genomic DNA from the frozen whole biopsies, and the DNA was quantified with a NanoDrop 2000 spectrophotometer. To note about this clone: Its antigen remains undetermined. Base qualities were left out, and no much larger clone turns up one base away.

The clonotype originates from an adult with Crohn's disease. Sequencing input: ileal tissue.

The CDR3 region: CSVVGTGVVTEAFF. The bases read TGCAGCGTTGTTGGGACAGGGGTGGTCACTGAAGCTTTCTTT. In this chain, TRBV29-1 is recombined with TRBJ1-1; the junction holds 10 bases that match TRBD1. The CDR3 starts with the cysteine, ends with the phenylalanine, and has 14 residues. Solely the CDR3 DNA is kept, with 42 bases framed from the first base. Unmatched junction bases come to 6, with V trimmed by 4 bases and J by 4 bases. Per the germline V gene, SQVTM is the CDR1 and ANQGSEA is the CDR2.